This T cell receptor (beta chain) was retrieved from a study of blood T cells in healthy people across ages. Primers used in a second PCR of about 7 to 11 cycles were a sample-barcoded 5' primer and a J-beta primer mix. TCRdb re-called the 5' RACE reads with MiXCR, one entry per CDR3 protein. The profile shows 550,000 to 700,000 distinct CDR3 sequences, approximately 27% of them singletons. This clonotype has just a few counts. Staff drew ten milliliters of peripheral blood from each donor. The clonotype was recovered from a woman aged 70-85 years in good health. Sequenced sample: blood.

The CDR3 nucleotides read TGTGCCAGCAGCGTATCCCAACCAACTCTCACAGATACGCAGTATTTT. It codes for CASSVSQPTLTDTQYF. The V call is TRBV9, the J call TRBJ2-3; no definite D call. Germline CDR1 reads SGDLS; CDR2 reads YYNGEE. The V end was cut by 1 base, the J end by 2 bases, with 14 bases between. The CDR3 spans 16 residues.